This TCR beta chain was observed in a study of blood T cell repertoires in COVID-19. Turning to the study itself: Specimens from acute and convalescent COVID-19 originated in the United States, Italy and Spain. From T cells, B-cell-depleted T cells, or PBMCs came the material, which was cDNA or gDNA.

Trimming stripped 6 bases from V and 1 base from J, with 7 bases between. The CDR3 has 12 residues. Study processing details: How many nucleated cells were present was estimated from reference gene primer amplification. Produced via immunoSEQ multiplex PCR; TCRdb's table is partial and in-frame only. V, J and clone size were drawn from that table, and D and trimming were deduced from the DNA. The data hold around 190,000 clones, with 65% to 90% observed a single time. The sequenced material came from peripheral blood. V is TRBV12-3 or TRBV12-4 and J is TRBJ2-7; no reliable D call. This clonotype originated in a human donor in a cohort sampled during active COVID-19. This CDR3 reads CASRLSSYEQYF. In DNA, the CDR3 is TGTGCCAGCAGGTTGAGTTCCTACGAGCAGTACTTC.